This TCR beta chain originates from a study of a mutant IDH1 vaccine in newly diagnosed glioma. As for the study in general: Weeks 35 and 47 hosted visits V12 and V13, respectively. Whole-study results and caveats: Pseudoprogression appears to have had no connection to changes in top peripheral T cell clonotypes.

Points on this clone: Its antigen is unidentified. A junction boundary mismatches the germline segment, possibly from a read error.

Time point meaning: week 47, end of study. The vaccine gave 300 ug of a 20-mer mutant IDH1 peptide subcutaneously per dose. Donors' newly diagnosed IDH1-mutant WHO grade 3 or 4 astrocytomas lacked nuclear ATRX. The table came from immunoSEQ multiplex PCR; TCRdb's copy has only in-frame clones and leaves some out. The sample has fewer than 85,000 clones; over 75% are singletons. The receptor's source is a man aged 35-49 years with glioma. Sequenced material: PBMCs, taken from a glioma patient whose treatment included an IDH1 peptide vaccine.

CDR3 in amino acids: CASSLPPSSGENTDTQYF. DNA for the CDR3: TGTGCTAGCAGCTTACCCCCCTCTTCCGGAGAAAACACAGATACGCAGTATTTT. The chain couples TRBV7-7 to TRBJ2-3; the D is unclear. This CDR3 region has 18 residues. CDR1 is SSHAT and CDR2 is FNYEAQ in the germline V gene (reference sequence).